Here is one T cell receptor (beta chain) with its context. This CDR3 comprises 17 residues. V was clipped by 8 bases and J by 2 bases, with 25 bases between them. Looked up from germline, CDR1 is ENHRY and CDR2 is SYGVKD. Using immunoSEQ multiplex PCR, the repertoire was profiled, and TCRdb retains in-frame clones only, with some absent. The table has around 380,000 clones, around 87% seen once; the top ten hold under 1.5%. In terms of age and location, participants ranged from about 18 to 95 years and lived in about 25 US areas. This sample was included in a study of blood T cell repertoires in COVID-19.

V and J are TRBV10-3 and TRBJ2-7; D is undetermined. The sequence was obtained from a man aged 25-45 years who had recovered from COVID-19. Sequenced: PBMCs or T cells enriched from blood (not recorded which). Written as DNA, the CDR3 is TGTGCCATCGGCGCAGGCGAAATCCTACCCTCAACCTACGAGCAGTACTTC. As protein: CAIGAGEILPSTYEQYF.